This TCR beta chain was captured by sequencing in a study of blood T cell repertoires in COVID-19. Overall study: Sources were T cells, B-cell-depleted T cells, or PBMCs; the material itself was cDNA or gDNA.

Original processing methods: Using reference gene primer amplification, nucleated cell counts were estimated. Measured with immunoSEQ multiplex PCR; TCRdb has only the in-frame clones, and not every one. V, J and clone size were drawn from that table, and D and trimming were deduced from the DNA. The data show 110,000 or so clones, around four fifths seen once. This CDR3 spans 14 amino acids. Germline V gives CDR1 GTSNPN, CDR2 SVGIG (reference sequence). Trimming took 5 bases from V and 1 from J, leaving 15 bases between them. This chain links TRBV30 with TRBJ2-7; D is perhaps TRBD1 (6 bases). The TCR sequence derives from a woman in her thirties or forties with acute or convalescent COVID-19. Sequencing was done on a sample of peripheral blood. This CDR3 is CAWDPGQGSYEQYF. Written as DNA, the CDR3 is TGTGCCTGGGACCCGGGCCAGGGGTCCTACGAGCAGTACTTC.